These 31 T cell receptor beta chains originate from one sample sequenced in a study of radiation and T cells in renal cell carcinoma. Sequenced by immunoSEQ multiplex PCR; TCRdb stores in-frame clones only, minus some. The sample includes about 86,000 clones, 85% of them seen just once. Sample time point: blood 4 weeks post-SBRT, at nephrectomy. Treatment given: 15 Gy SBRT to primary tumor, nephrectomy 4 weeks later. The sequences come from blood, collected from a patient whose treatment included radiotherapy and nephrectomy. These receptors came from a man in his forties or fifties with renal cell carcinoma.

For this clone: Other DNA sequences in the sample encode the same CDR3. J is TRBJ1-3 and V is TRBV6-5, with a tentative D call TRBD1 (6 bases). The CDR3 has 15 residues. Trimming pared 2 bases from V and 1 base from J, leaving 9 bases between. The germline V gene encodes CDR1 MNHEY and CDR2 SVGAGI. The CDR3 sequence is CASSYRGRSGNTIYF. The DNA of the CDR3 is TGTGCCAGCAGTTACAGGGGGAGGTCTGGAAACACCATATATTTT.

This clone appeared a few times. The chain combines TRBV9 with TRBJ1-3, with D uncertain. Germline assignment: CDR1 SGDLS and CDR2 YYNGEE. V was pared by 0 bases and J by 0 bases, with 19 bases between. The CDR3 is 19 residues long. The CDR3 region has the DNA TGTGCCAGCAGCGTAGCCCCTTCCCCGGCCGCTAGCTCTGGAAACACCATATATTTT. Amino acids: CASSVAPSPAASSGNTIYF. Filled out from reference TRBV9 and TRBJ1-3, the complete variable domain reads DSGVTQTPKHLITATGQRVTLRCSPRSGDLSVYWYQQSLDQGLQFLIQYYNGEERAKGNILERFSAQQFPDLHSELNLSSLELGDSALYFCASSVAPSPAASSGNTIYFGEGSWLTVV.

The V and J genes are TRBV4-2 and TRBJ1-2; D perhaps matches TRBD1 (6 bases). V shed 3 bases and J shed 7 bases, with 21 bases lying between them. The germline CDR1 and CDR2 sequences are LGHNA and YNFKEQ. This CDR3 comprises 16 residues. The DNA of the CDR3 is TGTGCCAGCAGCCAGGGGGCCCCAGGGAACCCCTCTGGCTACACCTTC. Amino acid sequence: CASSQGAPGNPSGYTF.

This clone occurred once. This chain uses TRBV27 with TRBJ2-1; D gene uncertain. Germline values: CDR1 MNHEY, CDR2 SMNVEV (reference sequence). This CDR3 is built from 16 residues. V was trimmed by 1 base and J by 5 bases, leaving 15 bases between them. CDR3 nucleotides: TGTGCCAGCAGTTTATACGCGACATATACAGACAATGAGCAGTTCTTC. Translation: CASSLYATYTDNEQFF.

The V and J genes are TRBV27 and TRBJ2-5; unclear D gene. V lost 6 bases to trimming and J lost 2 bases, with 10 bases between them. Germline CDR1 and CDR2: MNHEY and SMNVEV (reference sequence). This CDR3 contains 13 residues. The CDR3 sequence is CASSLLGQETQYF. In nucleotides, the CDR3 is TGTGCCAGCAGCCTGCTAGGACAAGAGACCCAGTACTTC.

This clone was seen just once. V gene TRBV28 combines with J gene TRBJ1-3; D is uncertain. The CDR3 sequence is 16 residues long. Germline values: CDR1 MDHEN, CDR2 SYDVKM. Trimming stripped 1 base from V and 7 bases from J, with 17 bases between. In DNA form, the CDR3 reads TGTGCCAGCAGTTTATCCGCTAACTCCCCCTTCAACACCATATATTTT. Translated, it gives CASSLSANSPFNTIYF.

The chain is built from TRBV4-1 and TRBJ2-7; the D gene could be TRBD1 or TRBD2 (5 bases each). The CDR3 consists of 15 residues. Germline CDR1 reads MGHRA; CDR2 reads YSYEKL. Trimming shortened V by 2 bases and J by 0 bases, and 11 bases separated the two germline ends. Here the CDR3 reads CASSQLGRSSYEQYF. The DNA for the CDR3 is TGCGCCAGCAGCCAATTGGGACGGAGCTCCTACGAGCAGTACTTC.

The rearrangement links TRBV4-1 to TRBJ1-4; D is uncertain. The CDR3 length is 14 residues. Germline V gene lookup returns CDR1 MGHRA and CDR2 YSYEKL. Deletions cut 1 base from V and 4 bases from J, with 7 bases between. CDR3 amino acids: CASSQVGSNEKLFF. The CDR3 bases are TGCGCCAGCAGCCAAGTCGGGAGTAATGAAAAACTGTTTTTT.

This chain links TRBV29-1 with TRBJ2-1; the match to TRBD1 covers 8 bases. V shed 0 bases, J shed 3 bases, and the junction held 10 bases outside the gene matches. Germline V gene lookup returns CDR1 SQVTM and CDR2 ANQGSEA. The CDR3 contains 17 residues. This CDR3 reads CSVEDVGQDGRYNEQFF. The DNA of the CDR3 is TGCAGCGTTGAAGATGTGGGACAGGACGGCCGCTACAATGAGCAGTTCTTC.

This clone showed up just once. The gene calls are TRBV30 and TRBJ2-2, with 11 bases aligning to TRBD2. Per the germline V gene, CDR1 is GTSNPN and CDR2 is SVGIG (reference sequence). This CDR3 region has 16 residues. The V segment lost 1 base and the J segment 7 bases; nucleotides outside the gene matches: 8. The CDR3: CAWSATLAGAVGELFF. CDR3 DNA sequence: TGTGCCTGGAGTGCGACACTAGCGGGAGCGGTCGGGGAGCTGTTTTTT.

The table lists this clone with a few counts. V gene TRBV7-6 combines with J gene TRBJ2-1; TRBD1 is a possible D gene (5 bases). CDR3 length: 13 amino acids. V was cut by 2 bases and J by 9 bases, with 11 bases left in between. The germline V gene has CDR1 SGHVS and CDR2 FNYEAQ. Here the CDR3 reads CASSLQLGVEQFF. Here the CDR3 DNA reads TGTGCCAGCAGCTTACAATTAGGGGTTGAGCAGTTCTTC.

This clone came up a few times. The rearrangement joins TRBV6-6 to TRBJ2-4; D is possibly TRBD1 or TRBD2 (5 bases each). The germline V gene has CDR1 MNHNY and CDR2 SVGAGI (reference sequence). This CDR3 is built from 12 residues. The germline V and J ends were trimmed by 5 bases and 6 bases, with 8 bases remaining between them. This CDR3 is CASSRGGNIQYF. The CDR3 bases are TGTGCCAGCAGTCGTGGGGGAAACATTCAGTACTTC.

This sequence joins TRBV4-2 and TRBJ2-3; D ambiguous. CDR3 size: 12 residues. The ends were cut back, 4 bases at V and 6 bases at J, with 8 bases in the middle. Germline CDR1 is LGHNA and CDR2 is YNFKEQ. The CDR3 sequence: CASSPRRDTQYF. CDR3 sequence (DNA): TGTGCCAGCAGCCCTCGGCGGGATACGCAGTATTTT.

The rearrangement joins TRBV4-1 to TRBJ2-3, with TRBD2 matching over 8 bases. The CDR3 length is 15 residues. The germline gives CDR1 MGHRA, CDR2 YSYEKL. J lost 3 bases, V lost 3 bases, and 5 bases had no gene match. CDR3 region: CASSHAGLATDTQYF. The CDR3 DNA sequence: TGCGCCAGCAGCCACGCTGGACTAGCTACAGATACGCAGTATTTT.

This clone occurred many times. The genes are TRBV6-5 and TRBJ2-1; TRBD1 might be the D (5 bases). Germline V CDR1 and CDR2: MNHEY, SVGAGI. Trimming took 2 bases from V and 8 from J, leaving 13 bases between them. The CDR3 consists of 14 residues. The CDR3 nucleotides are TGTGCCAGCAGTTACGAACAGGCTTGGGATGAGCAGTTCTTC. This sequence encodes CASSYEQAWDEQFF.

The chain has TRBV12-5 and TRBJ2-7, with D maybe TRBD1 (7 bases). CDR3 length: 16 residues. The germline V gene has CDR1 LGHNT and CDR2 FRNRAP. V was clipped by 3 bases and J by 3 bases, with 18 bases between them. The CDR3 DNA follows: TGTGCTAGTGGTTTTGGGGACAGCGGGCTTAGCTACGAGCAGTACTTC. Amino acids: CASGFGDSGLSYEQYF.

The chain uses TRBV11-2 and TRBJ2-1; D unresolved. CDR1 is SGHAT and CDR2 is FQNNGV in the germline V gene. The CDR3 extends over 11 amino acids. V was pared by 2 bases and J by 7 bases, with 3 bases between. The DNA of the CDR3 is TGTGCCAGCAGCTTATCTAATGAGCAGTTCTTC. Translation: CASSLSNEQFF.

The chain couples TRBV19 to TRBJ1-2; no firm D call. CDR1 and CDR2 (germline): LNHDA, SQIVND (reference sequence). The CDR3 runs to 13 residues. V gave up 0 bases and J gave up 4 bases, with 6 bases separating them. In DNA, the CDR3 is TGTGCCAGTAGTATAGATTCAGGCTATGGCTACACCTTC. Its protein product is CASSIDSGYGYTF.

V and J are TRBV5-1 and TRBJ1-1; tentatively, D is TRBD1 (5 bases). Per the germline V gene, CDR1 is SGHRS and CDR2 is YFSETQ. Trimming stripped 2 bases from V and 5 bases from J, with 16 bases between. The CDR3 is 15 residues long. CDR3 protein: CASSFYGREDTEAFF. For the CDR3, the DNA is TGCGCCAGCAGCTTTTACGGCAGGGAGGATACTGAAGCTTTCTTT.

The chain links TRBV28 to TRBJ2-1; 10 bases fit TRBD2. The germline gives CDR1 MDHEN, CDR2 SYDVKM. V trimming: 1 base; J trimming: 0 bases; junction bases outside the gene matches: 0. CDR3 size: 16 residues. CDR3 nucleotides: TGTGCCAGCAGTTTATTAGCGGGAGGCTCCTACAATGAGCAGTTCTTC. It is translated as CASSLLAGGSYNEQFF.

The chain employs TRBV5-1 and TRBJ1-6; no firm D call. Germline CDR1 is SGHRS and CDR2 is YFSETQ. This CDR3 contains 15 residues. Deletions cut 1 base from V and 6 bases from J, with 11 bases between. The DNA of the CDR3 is TGCGCCAGCAGCTTGACAGTCGCCGTTAATTCACCCCTCCACTTT. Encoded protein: CASSLTVAVNSPLHF. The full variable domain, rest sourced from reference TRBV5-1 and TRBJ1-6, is KAGVTQTPRYLIKTRGQQVTLSCSPISGHRSVSWYQQTPGQGLQFLFEYFSETQRNKGNFPGRFSGRQFSNSRSEMNVSTLELGDSALYLCASSLTVAVNSPLHFGNGTRLTVT.

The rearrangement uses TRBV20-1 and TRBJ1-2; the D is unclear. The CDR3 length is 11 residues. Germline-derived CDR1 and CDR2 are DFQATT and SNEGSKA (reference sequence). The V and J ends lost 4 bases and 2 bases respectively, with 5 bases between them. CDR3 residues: CSATGNYGYTF. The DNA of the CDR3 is TGCAGTGCTACCGGCAACTATGGCTACACCTTC.

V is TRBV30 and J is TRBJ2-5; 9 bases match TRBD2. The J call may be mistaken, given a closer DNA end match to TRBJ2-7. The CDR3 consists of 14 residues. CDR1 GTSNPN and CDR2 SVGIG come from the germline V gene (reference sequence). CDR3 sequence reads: CACLSGSFSYEQYF. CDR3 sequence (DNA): TGTGCCTGCCTTAGCGGGAGCTTTTCCTACGAGCAGTACTTC.

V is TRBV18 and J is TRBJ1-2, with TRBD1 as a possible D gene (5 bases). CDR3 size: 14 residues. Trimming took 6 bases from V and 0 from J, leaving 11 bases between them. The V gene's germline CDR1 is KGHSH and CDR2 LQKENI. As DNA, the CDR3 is TGTGCCAGCTCCCCCGGGGGATCTAACTATGGCTACACCTTC. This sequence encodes CASSPGGSNYGYTF.

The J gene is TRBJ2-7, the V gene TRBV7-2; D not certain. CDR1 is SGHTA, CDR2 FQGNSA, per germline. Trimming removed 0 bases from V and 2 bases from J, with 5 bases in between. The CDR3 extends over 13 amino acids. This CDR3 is CASSLAITYEQYF. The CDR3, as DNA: TGTGCCAGCAGCTTAGCGATCACCTACGAGCAGTACTTC.

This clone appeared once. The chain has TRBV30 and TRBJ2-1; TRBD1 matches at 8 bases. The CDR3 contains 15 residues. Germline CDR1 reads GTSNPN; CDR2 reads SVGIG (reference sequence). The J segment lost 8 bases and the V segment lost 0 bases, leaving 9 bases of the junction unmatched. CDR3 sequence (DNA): TGTGCCTGGAGTGTAGGTCTGACAGGGGCCGATGAGCAGTTCTTC. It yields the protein CAWSVGLTGADEQFF.

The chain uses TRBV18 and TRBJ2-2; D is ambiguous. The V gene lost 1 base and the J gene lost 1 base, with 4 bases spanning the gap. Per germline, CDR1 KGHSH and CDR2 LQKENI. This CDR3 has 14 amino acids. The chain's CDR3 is CASSPQKNTGELFF. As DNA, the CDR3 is TGTGCCAGCTCACCACAAAAGAACACCGGGGAGCTGTTTTTT.

CDR3 loop: CASSYRQDNQPQHF. Here the CDR3 DNA reads TGTGCCAGCAGCTACCGACAGGACAATCAGCCCCAGCATTTT. The chain uses TRBV5-6 and TRBJ1-5, with D possibly TRBD1 on 6 matching bases. V lost 3 bases, J lost 3 bases, and 10 bases lay in between. This CDR3 has 14 amino acids. Germline V lookup: CDR1 SGHDT, CDR2 YYEEEE.

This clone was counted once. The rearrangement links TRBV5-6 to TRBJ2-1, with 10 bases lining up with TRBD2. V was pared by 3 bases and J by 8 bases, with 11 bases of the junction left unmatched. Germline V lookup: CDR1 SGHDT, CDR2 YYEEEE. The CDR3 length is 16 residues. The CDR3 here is CASSSSGLAGVDEQFF. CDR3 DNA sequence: TGTGCCAGCAGCTCATCGGGGCTAGCGGGAGTCGATGAGCAGTTCTTC.

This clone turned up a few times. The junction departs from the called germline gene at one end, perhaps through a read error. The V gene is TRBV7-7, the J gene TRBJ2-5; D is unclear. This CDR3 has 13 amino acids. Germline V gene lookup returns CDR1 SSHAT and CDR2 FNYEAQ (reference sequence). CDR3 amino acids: CASSLRLKETQYF. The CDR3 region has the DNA TGTGCTAGCAGCTTACGCCTTAAAGAGACCCAGTACTTC. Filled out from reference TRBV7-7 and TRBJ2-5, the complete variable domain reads GAGVSQSPRYKVTKRGQDVTLRCDPISSHATLYWYQQALGQGPEFLTYFNYEAQPDKSGLPSDRFSAERPEGSISTLTIQRTEQRDSAMYRCASSLRLKETQYFGPGTRLLVL.

CDR3 in DNA: TGTGCCAGCAGCTTCGCGGGGCGTGGGGAGACCCAGTACTTC. Translating gives CASSFAGRGETQYF. The chain joins TRBV5-4 to TRBJ2-5; possibly TRBD2 for D (6 bases). CDR3 length: 14 amino acids. Deletions cut 2 bases from V and 5 bases from J, with 13 bases between. Per the germline V gene, CDR1 is SGHNT and CDR2 is YYREEE (reference sequence).